The T cell receptor (beta chain) described here comes from a study of blood T cell repertoires in COVID-19. Study summary: Acute and convalescent COVID-19 specimens originated in the United States, Italy and Spain. Nucleic acid was either cDNA or gDNA, and it came from T cells, B-cell-depleted T cells, or PBMCs.

In the authors' methods: The authors estimated nucleated cell counts from reference gene primer amplification. The protocol was immunoSEQ multiplex PCR, while the TCRdb copy is restricted to in-frame clones and leaves out a portion. That table is the source of V, J and clone size, and D and trimming were worked out from the DNA. This table has some 140,000 clones, around 76% appearing once. The germline V gene has CDR1 ENHRY and CDR2 SYGVKD. This CDR3 is built from 15 residues. Trimming cost V 3 bases and J 3 bases; bases outside gene matches: 7. The V gene is TRBV10-3, the J gene TRBJ2-7; 8 nucleotides line up with TRBD1. Sequencing was carried out using peripheral blood. The clonotype was recovered from a man aged 80 or over with acute or convalescent COVID-19. CDR3: CAISERHRGVYEQYF. The CDR3 nucleotides are TGTGCCATCAGTGAACGGCACAGGGGGGTCTACGAGCAGTACTTC.